This entry concerns a single T cell receptor beta chain. V dropped 0 bases and J dropped 4; count of bases not matched to a gene: 4. The CDR3 totals 15 residues. The germline V gene has CDR1 KGHSY and CDR2 FQNENV. The data were obtained in a study of blood T cell repertoires in COVID-19. The wider study: Italy, Spain and the United States were the sources of the convalescent and acute COVID-19 samples.

How the authors handled the data: Counts of nucleated cells, estimated from reference gene primer amplification, were obtained. Only in-frame clones appear in the TCRdb table, and some are missing; sequencing was by immunoSEQ multiplex PCR. For V, J and clone size, that table is used; D and trimming come from the DNA. The data show 410,000 or so clones, 89% seen once. V usage is TRBV16 and J usage is TRBJ1-2; 8 nucleotides line up with TRBD1. The sequence was collected from a woman between 40 and 50 years old with COVID-19, enrolled during active disease. Sequencing input: peripheral blood. This chain's CDR3 is CASSQSAGGGYGYTF. DNA of the CDR3: TGTGCCAGCAGCCAATCAGCAGGGGGCGGCTATGGCTACACCTTC.